Each of the 7 T cell receptor beta chains below was sequenced from the same sample in a study of cytomegalovirus exposure and HLA in healthy donors. PCR used 60 Vbeta primers and 13 Jbeta primers. Profiled with immunoSEQ multiplex PCR; TCRdb holds only in-frame clones, not every one. The sample has about 140,000 clones; around two thirds are singletons. Sequencing used PBMCs. The source of these receptors is a male donor in good health and CMV-seronegative.

This sequence joins TRBV11-1 and TRBJ2-7; 7 bases agree with TRBD1. Germline CDR1 SGHAT, CDR2 FQDESV (reference sequence). V dropped 5 bases and J dropped 0; count of bases not matched to a gene: 7. The CDR3 is 15 residues long. For the CDR3, the DNA is TGTGCCAGCAGCCCCCGGGACAGCATCTCCTACGAGCAGTACTTC. This encodes CASSPRDSISYEQYF.

The chain is built from TRBV5-6 and TRBJ2-7; 9 bases fit TRBD1. After removal of 5 bases from V and 1 base from J, the junction contained 4 bases not matched to a gene. CDR1 is SGHDT and CDR2 is YYEEEE in the germline V gene. This CDR3 contains 14 residues. In DNA form, the CDR3 reads TGTGCCAGCAGGCCCGACAGGGGGTCCTACGAGCAGTACTTC. This codes for CASRPDRGSYEQYF.

The genes are TRBV7-2 and TRBJ2-1; 13 bases match TRBD2. The ends lost 6 bases at V and 6 bases at J; junction bases unmatched: 11. Looked up from germline, CDR1 is SGHTA and CDR2 is FQGNSA. This CDR3 region has 17 residues. The CDR3 DNA sequence: TGTGCCAGCAGGGCGACTAGCGGGGGGTTTGCTTTCAATGAGCAGTTCTTC. It is translated as CASRATSGGFAFNEQFF.

This chain connects TRBV5-1 to TRBJ1-4, with D possibly being TRBD1 (6 bases). The CDR3 extends over 15 amino acids. Trimming shortened V by 0 bases and J by 8 bases, and 14 bases separated the two germline ends. CDR1 is SGHRS, CDR2 YFSETQ, per germline. The CDR3 is CASSLAGARDEKLFF. In nucleotides, the CDR3 is TGCGCCAGCAGCTTGGCAGGGGCGAGAGACGAAAAACTGTTTTTT.

The chain has TRBV7-9 and TRBJ2-3; the match to TRBD1 covers 9 bases. The CDR3 is 17 residues long. V was pared by 5 bases and J by 5 bases, with 14 bases of the junction left unmatched. The V gene's germline CDR1 is SEHNR and CDR2 FQNEAQ (reference sequence). CDR3 in amino acids: CASSPDRDRGLGDTQYF. CDR3 sequence (DNA): TGTGCCAGCAGCCCCGACCGCGACAGGGGGTTGGGAGATACGCAGTATTTT.

The gene calls are TRBV29-1 and TRBJ1-2; TRBD1 agrees at 9 bases. There are 16 residues in the CDR3. The germline CDR1 and CDR2 sequences are SQVTM and ANQGSEA. V dropped 4 bases and J dropped 4; count of bases not matched to a gene: 13. The CDR3 loop is CSVGGGQGSRGYGYTF. CDR3 nucleotides: TGCAGCGTTGGGGGGGGACAGGGCAGTCGCGGCTATGGCTACACCTTC.

There are a few counts of this clone. The chain recombines TRBV5-1 with TRBJ1-6; a weak D match, TRBD1 (5 bases). CDR3 size: 15 residues. V dropped 1 base and J dropped 8 bases, with 13 bases sitting between them. In germline, CDR1 is SGHRS, CDR2 YFSETQ. The CDR3 loop is CASSLLGTGDSPLHF. For the CDR3, the DNA is TGCGCCAGCAGCTTGCTCGGGACGGGGGATTCACCCCTCCACTTT.